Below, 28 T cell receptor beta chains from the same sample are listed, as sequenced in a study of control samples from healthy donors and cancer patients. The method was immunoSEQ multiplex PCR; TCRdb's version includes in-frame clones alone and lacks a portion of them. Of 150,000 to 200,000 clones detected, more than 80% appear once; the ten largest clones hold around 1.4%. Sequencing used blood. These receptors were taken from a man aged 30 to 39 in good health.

This chain's CDR3 is CASSMDRLNTEAFF. CDR3 nucleotide sequence: TGTGCCAGTAGTATGGACAGATTGAACACTGAAGCTTTCTTT. This chain links TRBV19 with TRBJ1-1, with a possible D match to TRBD1 (6 bases). CDR3 length: 14 residues. Germline V gives CDR1 LNHDA, CDR2 SQIVND (reference sequence). Trimming took 3 bases from V and 0 from J, leaving 8 bases between them. The whole variable domain, remainder taken from reference TRBV19 and TRBJ1-1, is DGGITQSPKYLFRKEGQNVTLSCEQNLNHDAMYWYRQDPGQGLRLIYYSQIVNDFQKGDIAEGYSVSREKKESFPLTVTSAQKNPTAFYLCASSMDRLNTEAFFGQGTRLTVV.

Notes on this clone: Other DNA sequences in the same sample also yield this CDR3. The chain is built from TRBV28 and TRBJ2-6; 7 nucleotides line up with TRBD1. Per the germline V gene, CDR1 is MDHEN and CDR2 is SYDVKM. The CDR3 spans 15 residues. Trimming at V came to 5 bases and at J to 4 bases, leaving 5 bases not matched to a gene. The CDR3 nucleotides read TGTGCCAGCAGTCCAGGGGGTTCCGGGGCCAACGTCCTGACTTTC. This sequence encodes CASSPGGSGANVLTF.

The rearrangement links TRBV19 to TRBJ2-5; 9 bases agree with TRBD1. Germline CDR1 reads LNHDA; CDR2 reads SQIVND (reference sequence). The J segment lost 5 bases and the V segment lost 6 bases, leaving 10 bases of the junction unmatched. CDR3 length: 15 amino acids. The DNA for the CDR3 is TGTGCCAGTAGACCTCCCGGGACAGGGCTCGAGACCCAGTACTTC. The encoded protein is CASRPPGTGLETQYF.

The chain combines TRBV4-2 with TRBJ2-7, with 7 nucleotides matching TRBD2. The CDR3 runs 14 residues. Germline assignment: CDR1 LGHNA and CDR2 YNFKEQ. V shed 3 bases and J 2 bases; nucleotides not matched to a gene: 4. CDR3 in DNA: TGTGCCAGCAGCCAGACTAGCCTCCCCTACGAGCAGTACTTC. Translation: CASSQTSLPYEQYF.

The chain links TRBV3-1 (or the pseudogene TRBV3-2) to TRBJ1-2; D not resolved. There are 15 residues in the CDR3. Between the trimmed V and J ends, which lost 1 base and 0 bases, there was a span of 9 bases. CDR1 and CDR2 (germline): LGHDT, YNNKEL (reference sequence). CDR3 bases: TGTGCCAGCAGCCAAGCGACGGGGACTAACTATGGCTACACCTTC. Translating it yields CASSQATGTNYGYTF.

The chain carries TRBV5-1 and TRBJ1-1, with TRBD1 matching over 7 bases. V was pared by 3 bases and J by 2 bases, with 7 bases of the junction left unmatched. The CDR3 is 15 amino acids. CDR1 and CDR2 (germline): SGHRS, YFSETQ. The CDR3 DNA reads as TGCGCCAGCAGCTCACAGGGGAGGGAAAACACTGAAGCTTTCTTT. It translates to CASSSQGRENTEAFF.

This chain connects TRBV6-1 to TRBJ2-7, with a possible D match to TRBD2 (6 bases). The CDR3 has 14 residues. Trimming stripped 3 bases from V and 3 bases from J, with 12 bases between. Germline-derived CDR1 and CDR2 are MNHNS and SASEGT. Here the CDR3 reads CASSEGDWDYEQYF. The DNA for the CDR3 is TGTGCCAGCAGTGAGGGGGACTGGGACTACGAGCAGTACTTC.

CDR3 region: CAISESRDEQYF. For the CDR3, the DNA is TGTGCCATCAGTGAGTCCCGGGACGAGCAGTACTTC. This sequence joins TRBV10-3 and TRBJ2-7; D call uncertain. V was shortened by 0 bases and J by 5 bases, with 5 bases between the two germline ends. The CDR3 has 12 amino acids. Per the germline V gene, CDR1 is ENHRY and CDR2 is SYGVKD.

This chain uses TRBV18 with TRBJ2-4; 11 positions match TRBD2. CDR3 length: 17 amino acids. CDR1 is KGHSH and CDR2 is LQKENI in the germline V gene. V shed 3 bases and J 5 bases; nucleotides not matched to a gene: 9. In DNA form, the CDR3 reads TGTGCCAGCTCACCGCTCCGGGTTAGCGGGGGGGAAAACATTCAGTACTTC. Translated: CASSPLRVSGGENIQYF. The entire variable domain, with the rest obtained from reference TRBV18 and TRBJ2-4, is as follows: NAGVMQNPRHLVRRRGQEARLRCSPMKGHSHVYWYRQLPEEGLKFMVYLQKENIIDESGMPKERFSAEFPKEGPSILRIQQVVRGDSAAYFCASSPLRVSGGENIQYFGAGTRLSVL.

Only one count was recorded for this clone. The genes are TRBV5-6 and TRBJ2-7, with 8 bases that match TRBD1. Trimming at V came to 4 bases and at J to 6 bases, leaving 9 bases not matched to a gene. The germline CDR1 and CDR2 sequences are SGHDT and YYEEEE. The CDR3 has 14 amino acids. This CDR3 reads CASSAGTGPLEQYF. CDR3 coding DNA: TGTGCCAGCAGCGCCGGGACAGGCCCCCTCGAGCAGTACTTC.

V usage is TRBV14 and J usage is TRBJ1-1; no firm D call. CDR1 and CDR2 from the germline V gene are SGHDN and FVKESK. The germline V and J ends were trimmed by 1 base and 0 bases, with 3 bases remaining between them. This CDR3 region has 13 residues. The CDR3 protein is CASSQAVNTEAFF. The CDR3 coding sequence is TGTGCCAGCAGCCAAGCGGTGAACACTGAAGCTTTCTTT.

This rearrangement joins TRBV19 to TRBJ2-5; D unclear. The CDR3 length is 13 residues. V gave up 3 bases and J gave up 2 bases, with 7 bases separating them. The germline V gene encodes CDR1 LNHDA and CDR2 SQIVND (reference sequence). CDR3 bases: TGTGCCAGTAGTATTGTTAATCAAGAGACCCAGTACTTC. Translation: CASSIVNQETQYF.

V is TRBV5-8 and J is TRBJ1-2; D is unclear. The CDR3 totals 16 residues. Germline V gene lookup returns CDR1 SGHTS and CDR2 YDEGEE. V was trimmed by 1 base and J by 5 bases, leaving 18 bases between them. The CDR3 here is CASSLSGQPPSYGYTF. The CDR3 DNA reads TGTGCCAGCAGCTTGTCGGGTCAGCCCCCATCTTATGGCTACACCTTC.

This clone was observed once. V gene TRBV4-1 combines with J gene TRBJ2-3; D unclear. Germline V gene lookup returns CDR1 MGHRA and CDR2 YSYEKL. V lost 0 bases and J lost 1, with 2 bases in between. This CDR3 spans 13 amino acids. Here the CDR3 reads CASSQEGTDTQYF. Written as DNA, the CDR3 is TGCGCCAGCAGCCAAGAGGGCACAGATACGCAGTATTTT.

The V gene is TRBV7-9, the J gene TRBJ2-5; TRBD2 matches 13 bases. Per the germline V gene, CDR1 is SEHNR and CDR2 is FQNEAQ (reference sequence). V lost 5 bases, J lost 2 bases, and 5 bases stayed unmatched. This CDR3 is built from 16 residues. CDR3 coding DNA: TGTGCCAGCAGCCCCCCGGGACTAGCGGGGCAAGAGACCCAGTACTTC. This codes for CASSPPGLAGQETQYF.

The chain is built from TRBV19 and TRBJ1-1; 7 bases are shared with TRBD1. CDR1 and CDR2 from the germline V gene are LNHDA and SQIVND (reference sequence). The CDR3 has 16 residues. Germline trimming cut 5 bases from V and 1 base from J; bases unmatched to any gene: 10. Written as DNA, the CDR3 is TGTGCCAGTAGTCCCTGGGAGACAGGGCGGAACACTGAAGCTTTCTTT. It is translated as CASSPWETGRNTEAFF.

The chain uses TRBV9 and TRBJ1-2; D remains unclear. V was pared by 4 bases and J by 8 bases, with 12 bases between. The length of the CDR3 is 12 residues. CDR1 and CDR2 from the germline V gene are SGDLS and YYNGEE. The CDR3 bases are TGTGCCAGCAGCCCCCCCTTAGGGGGCTACACCTTC. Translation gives CASSPPLGGYTF.

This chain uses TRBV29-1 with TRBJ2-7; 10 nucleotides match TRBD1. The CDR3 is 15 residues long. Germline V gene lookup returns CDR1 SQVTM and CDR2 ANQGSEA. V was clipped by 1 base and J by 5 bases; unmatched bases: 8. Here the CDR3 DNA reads TGCAGCGTTGAAGCTGGGACAGGGGTTGTCAACGAGCAGTACTTC. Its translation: CSVEAGTGVVNEQYF.

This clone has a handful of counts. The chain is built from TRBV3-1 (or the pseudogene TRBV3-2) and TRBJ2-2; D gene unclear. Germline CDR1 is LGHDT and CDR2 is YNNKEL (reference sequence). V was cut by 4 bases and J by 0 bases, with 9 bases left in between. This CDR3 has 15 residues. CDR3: CASSLTPANTGELFF. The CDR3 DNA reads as TGTGCCAGCAGCCTCACTCCCGCGAACACCGGGGAGCTGTTTTTT.

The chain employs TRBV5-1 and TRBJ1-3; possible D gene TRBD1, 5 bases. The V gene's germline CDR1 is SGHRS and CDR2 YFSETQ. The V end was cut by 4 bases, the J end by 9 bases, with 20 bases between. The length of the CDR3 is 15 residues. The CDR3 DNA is TGCGCCAGCAGCCCAGGGACGGCGGTGGGTGGCACCATATATTTT. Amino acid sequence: CASSPGTAVGGTIYF.

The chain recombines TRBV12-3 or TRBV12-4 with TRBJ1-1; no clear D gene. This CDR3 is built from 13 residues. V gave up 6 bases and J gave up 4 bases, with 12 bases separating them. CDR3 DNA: TGTGCCAGCAGCCCACTTGGGTCCACTGAAGCTTTCTTT. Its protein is CASSPLGSTEAFF.

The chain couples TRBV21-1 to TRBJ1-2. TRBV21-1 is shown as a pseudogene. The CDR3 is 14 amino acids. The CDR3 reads CASTSDPWGYGYTF. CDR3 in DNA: TGTGCCAGCACCTCTGACCCTTGGGGCTATGGCTACACCTTC.

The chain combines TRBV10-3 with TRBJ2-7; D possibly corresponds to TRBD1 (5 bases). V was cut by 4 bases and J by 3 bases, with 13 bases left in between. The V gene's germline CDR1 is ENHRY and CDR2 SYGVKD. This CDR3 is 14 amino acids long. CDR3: CAISVGQGNYEQYF. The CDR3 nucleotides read TGTGCCATCAGTGTGGGGCAGGGAAACTACGAGCAGTACTTC.

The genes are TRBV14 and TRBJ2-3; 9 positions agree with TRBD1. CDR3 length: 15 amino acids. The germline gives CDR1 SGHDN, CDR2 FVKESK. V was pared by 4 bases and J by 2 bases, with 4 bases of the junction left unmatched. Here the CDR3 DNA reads TGTGCCAGCAGCCGGGACAGGGTCATCACAGATACGCAGTATTTT. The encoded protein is CASSRDRVITDTQYF. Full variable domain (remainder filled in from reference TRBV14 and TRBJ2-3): EAGVTQFPSHSVIEKGQTVTLRCDPISGHDNLYWYRRVMGKEIKFLLHFVKESKQDESGMPNNRFLAERTGGTYSTLKVQPAELEDSGVYFCASSRDRVITDTQYFGPGTRLTVL.

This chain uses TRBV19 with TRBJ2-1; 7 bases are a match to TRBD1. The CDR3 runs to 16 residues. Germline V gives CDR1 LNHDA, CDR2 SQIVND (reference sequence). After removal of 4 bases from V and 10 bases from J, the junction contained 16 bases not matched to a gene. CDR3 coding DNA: TGTGCCAGTAGTACCGCCTCGACAGGGAACCGGGGAGAGCAGTTCTTC. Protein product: CASSTASTGNRGEQFF. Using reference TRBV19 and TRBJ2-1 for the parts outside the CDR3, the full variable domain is DGGITQSPKYLFRKEGQNVTLSCEQNLNHDAMYWYRQDPGQGLRLIYYSQIVNDFQKGDIAEGYSVSREKKESFPLTVTSAQKNPTAFYLCASSTASTGNRGEQFFGPGTRLTVL.

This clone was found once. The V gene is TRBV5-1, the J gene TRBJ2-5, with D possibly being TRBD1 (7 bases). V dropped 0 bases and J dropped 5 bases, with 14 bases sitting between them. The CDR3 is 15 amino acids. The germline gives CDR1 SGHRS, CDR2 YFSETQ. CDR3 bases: TGCGCCAGCAGCTTGGCGGCAGGGGGGCGGGAGACCCAGTACTTC. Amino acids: CASSLAAGGRETQYF.

The CDR3 loop is CASTSDRHNEKLFF. The CDR3 DNA reads as TGTGCCAGTACCAGTGACAGACATAATGAAAAACTGTTTTTT. The chain links TRBV19 to TRBJ1-4, with a possible D match to TRBD1 (5 bases). V was trimmed by 7 bases and J by 4 bases, leaving 13 bases between them. This CDR3 has 14 residues. Looked up from germline, CDR1 is LNHDA and CDR2 is SQIVND (reference sequence).

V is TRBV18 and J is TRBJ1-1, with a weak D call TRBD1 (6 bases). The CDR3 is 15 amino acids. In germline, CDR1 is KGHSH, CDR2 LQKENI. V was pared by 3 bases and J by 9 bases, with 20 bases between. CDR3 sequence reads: CASSPSTGRIQKAFF. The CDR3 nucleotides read TGTGCCAGCTCACCTTCTACAGGGCGTATCCAGAAAGCTTTCTTT.